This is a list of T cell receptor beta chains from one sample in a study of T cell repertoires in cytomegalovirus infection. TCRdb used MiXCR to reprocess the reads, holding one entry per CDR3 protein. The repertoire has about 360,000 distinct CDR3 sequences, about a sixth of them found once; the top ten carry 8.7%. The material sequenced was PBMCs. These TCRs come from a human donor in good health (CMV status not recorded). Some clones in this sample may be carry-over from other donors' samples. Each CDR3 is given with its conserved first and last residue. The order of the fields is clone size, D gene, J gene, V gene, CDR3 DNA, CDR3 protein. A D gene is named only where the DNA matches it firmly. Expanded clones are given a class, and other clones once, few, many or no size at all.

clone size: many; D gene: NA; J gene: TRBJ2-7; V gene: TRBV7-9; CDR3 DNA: TGTGCCAGCAGCATCAACTACGAGCAGTACTTC; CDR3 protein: CASSINYEQYF
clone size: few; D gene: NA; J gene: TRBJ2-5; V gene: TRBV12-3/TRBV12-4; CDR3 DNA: TGTGCCAGCACTTCTCGGGCAGACCAAGAGACCCAGTACTTC; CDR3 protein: CASTSRADQETQYF
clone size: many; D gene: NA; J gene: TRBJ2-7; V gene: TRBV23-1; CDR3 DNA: TGCGCCAGCGGGGGGACCTCTCCCTACGAGCAGTACTTC; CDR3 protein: CASGGTSPYEQYF
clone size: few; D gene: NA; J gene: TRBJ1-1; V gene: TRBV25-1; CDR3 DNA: TGTGCCAGCAGTGTGTCGGGGAATGAAGCTTTCTTT; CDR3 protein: CASSVSGNEAFF
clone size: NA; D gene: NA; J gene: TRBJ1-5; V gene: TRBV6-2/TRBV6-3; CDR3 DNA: TGTGCCAGCAGTTATCCGGGGCATTCAAGTCAGCCCCAGCATTTT; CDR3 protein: CASSYPGHSSQPQHF
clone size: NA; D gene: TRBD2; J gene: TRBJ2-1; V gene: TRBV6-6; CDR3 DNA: TGTGCCAGCAGATCGGATGGGGCGGGGGGGCGTGGTGAGCAGTTCTTC; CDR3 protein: CASRSDGAGGRGEQFF
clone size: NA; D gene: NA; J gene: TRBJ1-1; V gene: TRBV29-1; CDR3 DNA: TGCAGCGCCGAACAGAACACTGAAGCTTTCTTT; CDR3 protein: CSAEQNTEAFF
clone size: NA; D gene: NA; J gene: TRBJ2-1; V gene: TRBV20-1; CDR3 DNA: TGCAGTGCCGGAGCCAATGAGCAGTTCTTC; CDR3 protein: CSAGANEQFF
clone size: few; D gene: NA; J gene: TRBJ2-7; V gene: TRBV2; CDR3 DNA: TGTGCCAGCAGGGAGACCGGGCGGGAGCAGTACTTC; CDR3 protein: CASRETGREQYF
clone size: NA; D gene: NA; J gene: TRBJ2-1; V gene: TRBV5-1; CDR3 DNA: TGCGCCAGCATGGGACTTTTCGACAATGAGCAGTTCTTC; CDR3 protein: CASMGLFDNEQFF
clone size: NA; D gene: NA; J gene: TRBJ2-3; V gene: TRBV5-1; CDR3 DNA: TGCGCCAGCGAAAAAGATGTTGGCACAGATACGCAGTATTTT; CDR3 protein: CASEKDVGTDTQYF
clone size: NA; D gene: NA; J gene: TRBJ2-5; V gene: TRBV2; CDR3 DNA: TGTGCCAGCGGGGCTGGGGAGTCTGAGACCCAGTACTTC; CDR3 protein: CASGAGESETQYF
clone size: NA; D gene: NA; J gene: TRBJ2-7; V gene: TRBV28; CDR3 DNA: TGTGCCAGCAGCCTCCGTCACTACGAGCAGTACTTC; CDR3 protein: CASSLRHYEQYF
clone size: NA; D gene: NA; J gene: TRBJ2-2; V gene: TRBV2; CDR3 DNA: TGTGCCAGCAGTGAAGTACTCATCACCGGGGAGCTGTTTTTT; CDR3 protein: CASSEVLITGELFF
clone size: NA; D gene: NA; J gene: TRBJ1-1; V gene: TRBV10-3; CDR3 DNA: TGTGCCATCTTGGGGGGCAACCCTGAAGCTTTCTTT; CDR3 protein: CAILGGNPEAFF
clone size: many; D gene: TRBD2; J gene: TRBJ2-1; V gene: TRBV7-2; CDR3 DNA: TGTGCCAGCAGCCCGGGACTAGCGTTCAATGAGCAGTTCTTC; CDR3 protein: CASSPGLAFNEQFF
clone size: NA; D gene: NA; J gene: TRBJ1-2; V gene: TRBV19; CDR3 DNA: TGTGCCAGTAGTAACGGGGCAGGGAGCAGCTATGGCTACACCTTC; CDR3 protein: CASSNGAGSSYGYTF
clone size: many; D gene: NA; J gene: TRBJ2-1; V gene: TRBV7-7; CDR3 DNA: TGTGCCAGCAGCTTAGTATTAGGTAATGAGCAGTTCTTC; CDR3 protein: CASSLVLGNEQFF
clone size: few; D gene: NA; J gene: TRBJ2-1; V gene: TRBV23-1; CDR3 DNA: TGCGCCAGCAGTCCGGGACTGCTGCGGGATGAGCAGTTCTTC; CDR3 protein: CASSPGLLRDEQFF
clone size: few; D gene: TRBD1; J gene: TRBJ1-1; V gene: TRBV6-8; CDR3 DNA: TGTGCCAGCAGCACCGGGACGCAGGGGGCAATCTTT; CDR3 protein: CASSTGTQGAIF
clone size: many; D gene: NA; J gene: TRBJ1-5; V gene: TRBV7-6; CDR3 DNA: TGTGCCAGCAGCTCCTACAATCAGCCCCAGCATTTT; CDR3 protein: CASSSYNQPQHF
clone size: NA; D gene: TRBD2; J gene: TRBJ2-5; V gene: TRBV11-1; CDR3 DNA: TGTGCCAGCAGCTTATCGCTAGCGGGAGCTGGAGAGACCCAGTACTTC; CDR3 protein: CASSLSLAGAGETQYF
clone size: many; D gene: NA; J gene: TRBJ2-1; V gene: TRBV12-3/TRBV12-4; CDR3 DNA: TGTGCCAGCAGTTTAAGTAGCATGGGGGAGCAGTTCTTC; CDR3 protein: CASSLSSMGEQFF
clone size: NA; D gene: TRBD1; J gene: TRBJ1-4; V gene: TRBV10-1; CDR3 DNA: TGCGCCAGCAACAGGGGGCCTTTGGAAAAACTGTTTTTT; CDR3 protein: CASNRGPLEKLFF
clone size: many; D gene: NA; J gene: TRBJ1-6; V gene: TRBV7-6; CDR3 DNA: TGTGCCAGCAGCTTAGAGACAGACTATAATTCACCCCTCCACTTT; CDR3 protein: CASSLETDYNSPLHF